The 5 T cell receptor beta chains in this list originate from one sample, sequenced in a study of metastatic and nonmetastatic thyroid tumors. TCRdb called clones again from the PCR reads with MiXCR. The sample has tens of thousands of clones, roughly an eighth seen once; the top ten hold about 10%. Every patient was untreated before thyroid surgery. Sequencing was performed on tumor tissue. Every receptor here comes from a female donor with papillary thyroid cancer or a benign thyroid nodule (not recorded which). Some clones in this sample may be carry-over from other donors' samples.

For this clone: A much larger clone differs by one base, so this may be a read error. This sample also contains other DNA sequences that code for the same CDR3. CDR3 sequence reads: CASSLGSGGTQYF. The CDR3 DNA reads as TGTGCCAGCAGCTTGGGGAGTGGAGGGACCCAGTACTTC. This chain links TRBV11-1 with TRBJ2-5, with D perhaps TRBD2 (5 bases). This CDR3 has 13 amino acids. CDR1 and CDR2 from the germline V gene are SGHAT and FQDESV (reference sequence). The V gene lost 3 bases and the J gene lost 7 bases, with 12 bases spanning the gap.

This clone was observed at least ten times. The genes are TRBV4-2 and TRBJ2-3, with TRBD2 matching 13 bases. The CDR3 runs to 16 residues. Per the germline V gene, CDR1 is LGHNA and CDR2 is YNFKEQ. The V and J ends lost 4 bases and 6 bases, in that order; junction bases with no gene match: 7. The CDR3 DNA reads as TGTGCCAGCAGCCCAGGGACTAGCGGGGACATGGATACGCAGTATTTT. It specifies CASSPGTSGDMDTQYF.

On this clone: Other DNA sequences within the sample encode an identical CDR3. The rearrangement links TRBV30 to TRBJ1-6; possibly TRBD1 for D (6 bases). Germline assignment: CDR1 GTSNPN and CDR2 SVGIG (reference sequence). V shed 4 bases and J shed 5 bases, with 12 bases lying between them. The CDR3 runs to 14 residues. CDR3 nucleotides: TGTGCCTGGATCGGACAGAGTAATAATTCACCCCTCCACTTT. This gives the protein CAWIGQSNNSPLHF.

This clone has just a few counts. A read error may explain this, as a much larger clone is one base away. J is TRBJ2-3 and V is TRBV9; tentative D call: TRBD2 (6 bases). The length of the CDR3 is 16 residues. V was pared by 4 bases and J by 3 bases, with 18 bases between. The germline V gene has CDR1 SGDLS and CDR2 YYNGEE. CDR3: CASSTPGRSGTDTQYF. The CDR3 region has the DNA TGTGCCAGCAGCACCCCGGGGAGGTCCGGGACAGATACGCAGTATTTT.

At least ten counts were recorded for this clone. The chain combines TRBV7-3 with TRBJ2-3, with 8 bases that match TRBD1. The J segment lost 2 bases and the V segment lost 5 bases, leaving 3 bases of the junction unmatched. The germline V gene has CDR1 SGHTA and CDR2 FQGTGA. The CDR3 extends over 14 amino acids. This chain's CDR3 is CASSGQGHTDTQYF. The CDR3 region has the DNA TGTGCCAGCAGCGGACAGGGTCACACAGATACGCAGTATTTT.